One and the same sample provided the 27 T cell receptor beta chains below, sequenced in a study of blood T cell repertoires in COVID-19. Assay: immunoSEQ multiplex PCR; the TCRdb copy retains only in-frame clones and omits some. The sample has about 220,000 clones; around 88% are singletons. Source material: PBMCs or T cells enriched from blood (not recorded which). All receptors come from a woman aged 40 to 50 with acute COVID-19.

The CDR3 sequence: CASTDGGLASSTDTQYF. As DNA, the CDR3 is TGTGCCAGTACCGACGGGGGACTAGCATCCAGCACAGATACGCAGTATTTT. The rearrangement uses TRBV19 and TRBJ2-3, with 9 bases matching TRBD2. From germline, CDR1 is LNHDA and CDR2 SQIVND (reference sequence). V trimming: 7 bases; J trimming: 0 bases; junction bases outside the gene matches: 11. This CDR3 spans 17 amino acids.

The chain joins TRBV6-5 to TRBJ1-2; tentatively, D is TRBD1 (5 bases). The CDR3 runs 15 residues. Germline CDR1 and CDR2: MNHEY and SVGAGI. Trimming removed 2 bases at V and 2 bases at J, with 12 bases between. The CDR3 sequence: CASSYGALPNYGYTF. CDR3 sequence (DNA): TGTGCCAGCAGTTACGGGGCCCTCCCGAACTATGGCTACACCTTC.

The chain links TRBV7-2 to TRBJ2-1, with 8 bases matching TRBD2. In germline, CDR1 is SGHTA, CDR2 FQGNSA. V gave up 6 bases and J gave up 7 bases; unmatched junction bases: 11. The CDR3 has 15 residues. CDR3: CASSLGLVGLNEQFF. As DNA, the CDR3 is TGTGCCAGCAGTCTGGGACTAGTCGGATTAAATGAGCAGTTCTTC.

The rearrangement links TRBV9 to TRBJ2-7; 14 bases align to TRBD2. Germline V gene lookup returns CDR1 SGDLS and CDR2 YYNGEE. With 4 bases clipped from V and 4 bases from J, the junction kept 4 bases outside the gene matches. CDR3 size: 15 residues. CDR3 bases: TGTGCCAGCAGCCCTAGGACTAGCGGGAGGTACGAGCAGTACGTC. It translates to CASSPRTSGRYEQYV.

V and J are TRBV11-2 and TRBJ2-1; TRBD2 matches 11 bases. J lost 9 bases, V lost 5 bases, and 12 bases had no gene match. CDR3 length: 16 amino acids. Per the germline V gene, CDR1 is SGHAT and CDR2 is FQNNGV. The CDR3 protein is CASSPLPGLAASEQFF. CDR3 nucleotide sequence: TGTGCCAGCAGCCCTCTACCGGGACTAGCGGCGTCTGAGCAGTTCTTC.

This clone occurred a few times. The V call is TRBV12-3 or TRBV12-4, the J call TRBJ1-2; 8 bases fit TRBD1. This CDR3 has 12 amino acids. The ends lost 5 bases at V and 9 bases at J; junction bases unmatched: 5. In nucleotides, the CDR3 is TGTGCCAGCAGTCTACGACAGGGGAGCTACACCTTC. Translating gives CASSLRQGSYTF.

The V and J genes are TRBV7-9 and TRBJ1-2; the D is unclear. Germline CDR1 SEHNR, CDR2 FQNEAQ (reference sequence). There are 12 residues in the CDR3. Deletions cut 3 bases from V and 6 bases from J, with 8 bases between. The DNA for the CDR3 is TGTGCCAGCAGCTTGGTAGAGGATGGCTACACCTTC. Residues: CASSLVEDGYTF.

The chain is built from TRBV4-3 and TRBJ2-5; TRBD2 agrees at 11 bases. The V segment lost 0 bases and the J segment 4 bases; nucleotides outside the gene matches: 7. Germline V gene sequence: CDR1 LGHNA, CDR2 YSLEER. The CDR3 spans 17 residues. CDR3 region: CASSQEATSGGGETQYF. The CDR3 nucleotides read TGCGCCAGCAGCCAAGAGGCAACTAGCGGGGGTGGAGAGACCCAGTACTTC.

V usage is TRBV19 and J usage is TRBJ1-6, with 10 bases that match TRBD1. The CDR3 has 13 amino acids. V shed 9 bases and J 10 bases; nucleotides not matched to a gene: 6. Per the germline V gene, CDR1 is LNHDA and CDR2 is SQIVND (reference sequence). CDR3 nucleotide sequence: TGTGCCAGCCAGGGACAGGGGAGATCACCCCTCCACTTT. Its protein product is CASQGQGRSPLHF.

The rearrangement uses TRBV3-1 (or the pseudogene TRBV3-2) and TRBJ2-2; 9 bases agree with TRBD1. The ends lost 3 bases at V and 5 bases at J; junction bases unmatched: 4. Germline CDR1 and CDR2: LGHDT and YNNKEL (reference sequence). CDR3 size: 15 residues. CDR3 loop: CASSQGDRATGELFF. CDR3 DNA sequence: TGTGCCAGCAGCCAGGGGGACAGGGCAACCGGGGAGCTGTTTTTT.

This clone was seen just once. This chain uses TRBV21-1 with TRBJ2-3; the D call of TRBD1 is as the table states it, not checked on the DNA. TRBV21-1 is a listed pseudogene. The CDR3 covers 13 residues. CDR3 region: CASRRAGTVTQYF. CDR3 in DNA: TGTGCCAGCAGGCGGGCTGGGACAGTCACGCAGTATTTT.

Written as DNA, the CDR3 is TGTGCCAGCTCCCCGACTAGCGGGGGACCGAACACCGGGGAGCTGTTTTTT. Translation: CASSPTSGGPNTGELFF. The gene calls are TRBV18 and TRBJ2-2; 12 nucleotides agree with TRBD2. The germline gives CDR1 KGHSH, CDR2 LQKENI. CDR3 length: 17 residues. After removal of 6 bases from V and 0 bases from J, the junction contained 5 bases not matched to a gene. Drawing the rest from reference TRBV18 and TRBJ2-2, the complete variable domain is NAGVMQNPRHLVRRRGQEARLRCSPMKGHSHVYWYRQLPEEGLKFMVYLQKENIIDESGMPKERFSAEFPKEGPSILRIQQVVRGDSAAYFCASSPTSGGPNTGELFFGEGSRLTVL.

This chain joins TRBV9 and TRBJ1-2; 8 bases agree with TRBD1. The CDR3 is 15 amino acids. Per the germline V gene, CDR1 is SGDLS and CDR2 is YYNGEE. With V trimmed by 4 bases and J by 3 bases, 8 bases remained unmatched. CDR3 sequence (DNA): TGTGCCAGCAGCTCTCGACAGGGGTTAGACTATGGCTACACCTTC. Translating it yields CASSSRQGLDYGYTF.

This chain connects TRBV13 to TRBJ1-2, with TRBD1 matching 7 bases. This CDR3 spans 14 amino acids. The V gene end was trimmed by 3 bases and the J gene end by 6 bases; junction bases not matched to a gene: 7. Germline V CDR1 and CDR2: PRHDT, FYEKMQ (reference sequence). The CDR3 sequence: CASSFNRGNDGYTF. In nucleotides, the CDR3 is TGTGCCAGCAGCTTCAACAGGGGCAACGATGGCTACACCTTC.

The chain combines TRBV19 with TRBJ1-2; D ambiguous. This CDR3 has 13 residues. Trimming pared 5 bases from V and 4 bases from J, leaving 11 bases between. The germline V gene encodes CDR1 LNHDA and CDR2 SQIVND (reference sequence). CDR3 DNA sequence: TGTGCCAGTAGTGATCGAGACTTCTATGGCTACACCTTC. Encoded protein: CASSDRDFYGYTF.

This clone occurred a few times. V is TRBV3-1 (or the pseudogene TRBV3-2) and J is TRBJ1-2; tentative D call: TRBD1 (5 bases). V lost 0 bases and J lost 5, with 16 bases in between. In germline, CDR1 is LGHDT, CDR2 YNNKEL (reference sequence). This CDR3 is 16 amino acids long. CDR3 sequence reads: CASSQDWGRAGYGYTF. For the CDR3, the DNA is TGTGCCAGCAGCCAAGATTGGGGCAGGGCGGGATATGGCTACACCTTC.

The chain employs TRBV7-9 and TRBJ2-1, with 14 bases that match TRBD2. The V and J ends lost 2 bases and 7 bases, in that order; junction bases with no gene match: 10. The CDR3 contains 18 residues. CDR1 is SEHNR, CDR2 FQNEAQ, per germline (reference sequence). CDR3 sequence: CASSLRPPGLAGVNEQFF. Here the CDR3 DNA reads TGTGCCAGCAGCTTACGCCCGCCGGGACTAGCGGGAGTGAATGAGCAGTTCTTC.

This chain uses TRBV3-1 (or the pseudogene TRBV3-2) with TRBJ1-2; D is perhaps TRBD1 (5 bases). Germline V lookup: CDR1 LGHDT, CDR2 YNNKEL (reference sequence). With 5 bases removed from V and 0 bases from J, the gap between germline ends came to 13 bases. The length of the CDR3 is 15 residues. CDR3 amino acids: CASSYRRGANYGYTF. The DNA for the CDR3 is TGTGCCAGCAGCTATAGGAGGGGCGCTAACTATGGCTACACCTTC.

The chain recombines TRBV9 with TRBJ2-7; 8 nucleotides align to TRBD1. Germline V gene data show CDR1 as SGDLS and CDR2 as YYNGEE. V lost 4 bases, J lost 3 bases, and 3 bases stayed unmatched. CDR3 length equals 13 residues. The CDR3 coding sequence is TGTGCCAGCAGCCCAGGACAGGGCTACGAGCAGTACTTC. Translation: CASSPGQGYEQYF.

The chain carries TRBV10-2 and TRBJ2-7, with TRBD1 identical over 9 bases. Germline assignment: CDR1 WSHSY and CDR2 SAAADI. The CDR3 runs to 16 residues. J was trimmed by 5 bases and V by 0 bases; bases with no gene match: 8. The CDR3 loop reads CASSESKTGGSHEQYF. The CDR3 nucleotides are TGCGCCAGCAGTGAGTCGAAGACAGGGGGTTCCCACGAGCAGTACTTC.

The CDR3 loop reads CASSVGLAADIQYF. DNA of the CDR3: TGTGCCAGCAGTGTAGGGCTAGCGGCGGACATTCAGTACTTC. The rearrangement joins TRBV2 to TRBJ2-4; 7 bases are a match to TRBD2. J lost 8 bases, V lost 4 bases, and 8 bases had no gene match. The CDR3 covers 14 residues. Per germline, CDR1 SNHLY and CDR2 FYNNEI.

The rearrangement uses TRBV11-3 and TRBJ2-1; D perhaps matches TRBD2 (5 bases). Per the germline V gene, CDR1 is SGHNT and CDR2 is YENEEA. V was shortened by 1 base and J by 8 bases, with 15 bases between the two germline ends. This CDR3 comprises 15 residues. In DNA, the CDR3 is TGTGCCAGCAGCTTAGTCGGACTCCCCTTGGATGAGCAGTTCTTC. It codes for CASSLVGLPLDEQFF. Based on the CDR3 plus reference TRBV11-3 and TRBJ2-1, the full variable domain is EAGVVQSPRYKIIEKKQPVAFWCNPISGHNTLYWYLQNLGQGPELLIRYENEEAVDDSQLPKDRFSAERLKGVDSTLKIQPAELGDSAVYLCASSLVGLPLDEQFFGPGTRLTVL.

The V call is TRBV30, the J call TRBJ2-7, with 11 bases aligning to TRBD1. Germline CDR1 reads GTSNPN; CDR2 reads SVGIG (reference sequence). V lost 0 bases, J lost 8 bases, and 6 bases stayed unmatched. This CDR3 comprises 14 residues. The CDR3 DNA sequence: TGTGCCTGGAGTGTACTGGGACAGGGGGACAAGCAGTACTTC. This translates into CAWSVLGQGDKQYF. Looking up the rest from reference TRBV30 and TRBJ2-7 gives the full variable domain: SQTIHQWPATLVQPVGSPLSLECTVEGTSNPNLYWYRQAAGRGLQLLFYSVGIGQISSEVPQNLSASRPQDRQFILSSKKLLLSDSGFYLCAWSVLGQGDKQYFGPGTRLTVT.

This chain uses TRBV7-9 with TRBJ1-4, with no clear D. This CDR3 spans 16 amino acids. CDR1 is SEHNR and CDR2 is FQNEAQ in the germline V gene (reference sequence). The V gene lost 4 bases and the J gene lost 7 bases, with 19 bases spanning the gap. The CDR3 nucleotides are TGTGCCAGCAGCTCCGGGTCGGGAGTGCGAGGTGAAAAACTGTTTTTT. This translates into CASSSGSGVRGEKLFF. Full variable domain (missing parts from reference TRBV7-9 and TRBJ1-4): DTGVSQNPRHKITKRGQNVTFRCDPISEHNRLYWYRQTLGQGPEFLTYFQNEAQLEKSRLLSDRFSAERPKGSFSTLEIQRTEQGDSAMYLCASSSGSGVRGEKLFFGSGTQLSVL.

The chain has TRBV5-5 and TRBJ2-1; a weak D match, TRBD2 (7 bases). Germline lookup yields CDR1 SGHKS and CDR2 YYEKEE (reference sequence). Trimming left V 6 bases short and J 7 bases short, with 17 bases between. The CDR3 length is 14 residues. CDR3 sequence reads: CASTLEGGRNEQFF. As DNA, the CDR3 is TGTGCCAGCACCCTTGAGGGGGGGAGGAATGAGCAGTTCTTC.

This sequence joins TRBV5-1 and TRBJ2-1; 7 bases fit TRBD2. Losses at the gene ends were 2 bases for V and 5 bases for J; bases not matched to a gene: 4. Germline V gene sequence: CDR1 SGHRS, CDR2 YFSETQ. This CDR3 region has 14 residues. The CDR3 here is CASSFSRGNNEQFF. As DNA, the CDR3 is TGCGCCAGCAGCTTTTCGCGGGGGAACAATGAGCAGTTCTTC. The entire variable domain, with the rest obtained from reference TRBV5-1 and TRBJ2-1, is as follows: KAGVTQTPRYLIKTRGQQVTLSCSPISGHRSVSWYQQTPGQGLQFLFEYFSETQRNKGNFPGRFSGRQFSNSRSEMNVSTLELGDSALYLCASSFSRGNNEQFFGPGTRLTVL.

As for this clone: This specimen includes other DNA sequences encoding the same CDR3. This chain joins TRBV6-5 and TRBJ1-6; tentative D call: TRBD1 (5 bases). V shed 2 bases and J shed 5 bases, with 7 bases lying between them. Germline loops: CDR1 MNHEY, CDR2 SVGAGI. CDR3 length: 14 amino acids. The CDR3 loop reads CASSYGGDNSPLHF. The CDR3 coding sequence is TGTGCCAGCAGTTACGGGGGGGATAATTCACCCCTCCACTTT.